The next 20 T cell receptor beta chains were all read from a single sample in a study of Graves' ophthalmopathy and Graves' hyperthyroidism. RNA transcripts served as template for amplifying TCR beta CDR3 sequences. A first-round RT-PCR used HTBI primers, followed by a second-round multiplex PCR. TCRdb re-called the multiplex PCR reads through MiXCR, storing one row per CDR3 protein. The sample carries 500,000 to 600,000 distinct CDR3 sequences, 35% to 40% recorded once. Sequenced input: peripheral blood or thyroid tissue (not recorded which). These TCRs come from an adult man with Graves' hyperthyroidism.

Comment on this clonotype: With a much larger clone just one base away, this may be a read error. This chain joins TRBV10-3 and TRBJ2-5; 7 nucleotides match TRBD2. With 3 bases clipped from V and 1 base from J, the junction kept 8 bases outside the gene matches. This CDR3 spans 16 amino acids. Germline V gives CDR1 ENHRY, CDR2 SYGVKD. The CDR3 nucleotides read TGTGCCATCAGTGAAGCGGGGACTATCCCCCAAGAGACCCAGTACTTC. This translates into CAISEAGTIPQETQYF.

V is TRBV7-3 and J is TRBJ2-2; D gene unclear. V dropped 6 bases and J dropped 6 bases, with 14 bases sitting between them. This CDR3 contains 14 residues. The germline V gene has CDR1 SGHTA and CDR2 FQGTGA. The CDR3 DNA reads as TGTGCCAGCAGGAACCGCCCTGGGCCCGGGGAGCTGTTTTTT. Translation gives CASRNRPGPGELFF.

In this sample, this clonotype turned up many times. The chain combines TRBV29-1 with TRBJ1-1; possibly TRBD1 for D (5 bases). V lost 0 bases and J lost 1, with 12 bases in between. Germline-derived CDR1 and CDR2 are SQVTM and ANQGSEA. The CDR3 is 15 residues long. CDR3 sequence (DNA): TGCAGCGTTGAAGATCAGGGTTTGACGAACACTGAAGCTTTCTTT. This gives the protein CSVEDQGLTNTEAFF.

This clonotype was detected many times. The chain uses TRBV19 and TRBJ2-7; the D is unclear. The V gene lost 4 bases and the J gene lost 4 bases, with 17 bases spanning the gap. CDR1 is LNHDA, CDR2 SQIVND, per germline (reference sequence). The CDR3 totals 15 residues. CDR3 sequence reads: CASSKNGLPGYEQYF. The CDR3 bases are TGTGCCAGTAGTAAGAACGGGTTGCCCGGATACGAGCAGTACTTC.

V usage is TRBV20-1 and J usage is TRBJ1-4, with a tentative D call TRBD1 (5 bases). The V and J ends lost 6 bases and 3 bases respectively, with 23 bases between them. The CDR3 has 17 amino acids. In germline, CDR1 is DFQATT, CDR2 SNEGSKA (reference sequence). The CDR3 DNA follows: TGCAGTGCGGGACTTAGCGGGAGTGGGGCATCTAATGAAAAACTGTTTTTT. This sequence encodes CSAGLSGSGASNEKLFF.

The chain combines TRBV24-1 with TRBJ2-2; 8 nucleotides match TRBD1. The germline V gene encodes CDR1 KGHDR and CDR2 SFDVKD. The CDR3 is made up of 15 amino acids. V shed 9 bases and J 3 bases; nucleotides not matched to a gene: 8. CDR3 nucleotides: TGTGCCACCGATGCCGGGACAGGATACACCGGGGAGCTGTTTTTT. Translation: CATDAGTGYTGELFF.

The chain employs TRBV10-3 and TRBJ2-1; no clear D gene. This CDR3 spans 14 amino acids. Germline CDR1 reads ENHRY; CDR2 reads SYGVKD. Trimming shortened V by 3 bases and J by 7 bases, and 13 bases separated the two germline ends. The CDR3 is CAISDPLQDNEQFF. In DNA form, the CDR3 reads TGTGCCATCAGTGACCCCCTCCAGGATAATGAGCAGTTCTTC.

In its sample, this clonotype was seen once. Since a much larger clone is just one base distant, this may be a read error. The rearrangement uses TRBV29-1 and TRBJ1-2; D is possibly TRBD1 (5 bases). Germline assignment: CDR1 SQVTM and CDR2 ANQGSEA. This CDR3 region has 12 residues. V lost 6 bases, J lost 2 bases, and 10 bases lay in between. The CDR3 here is CSVRGSNYGYTF. Written as DNA, the CDR3 is TGCAGCGTGAGGGGCAGCAACTATGGCTACACCTTC.

This clonotype was observed at least ten times. The chain couples TRBV7-6 to TRBJ1-1; D may be TRBD1 (5 bases). Germline V lookup: CDR1 SGHVS, CDR2 FNYEAQ. The V end was cut by 5 bases, the J end by 0 bases, with 10 bases between. The CDR3 is 14 residues long. For the CDR3, the DNA is TGTGCCAGCAGCCGCTCGGGGGTGAACACTGAAGCTTTCTTT. Translation: CASSRSGVNTEAFF.

Concerning this clonotype itself: This may stem from a read error, because a much larger clone lies one nucleotide away. Given the absence of the conserved phenylalanine or tryptophan at the CDR3 end, a read error is likely. This chain connects TRBV5-1 to TRBJ1-1; 10 bases fit TRBD1. The CDR3 length is 15 residues. The J segment lost 5 bases and the V segment lost 2 bases, leaving 6 bases of the junction unmatched. CDR1 and CDR2 (germline): SGHRS, YFSETQ. CDR3 coding DNA: TGCGCCAGCAGCTTTGAGGACAGGGGGAGGACTGAAGCTTTCCTT. Its protein product is CASSFEDRGRTEAFL.

This clonotype was recorded many times. V is TRBV6-1 and J is TRBJ1-5, with 7 positions matching TRBD1. V was clipped by 3 bases and J by 3 bases; unmatched bases: 8. The CDR3 spans 16 residues. Germline V gives CDR1 MNHNS, CDR2 SASEGT. CDR3 DNA: TGTGCCAGCAGTGACCCCGGGACAGCACTCAATCAGCCCCAGCATTTT. The encoded protein is CASSDPGTALNQPQHF.

The V call is TRBV5-8, the J call TRBJ1-4; 11 nucleotides align to TRBD1. With 4 bases clipped from V and 8 bases from J, the junction kept 7 bases outside the gene matches. The germline CDR1 and CDR2 sequences are SGHTS and YDEGEE. This CDR3 is built from 15 residues. The DNA for the CDR3 is TGTGCCAGCAGCCGGGACAGGGGGGTTGACGAAAAACTGTTTTTT. This sequence encodes CASSRDRGVDEKLFF.

A remark on this clonotype: One end of the junction fails to match germline, which may point to a read error. The chain couples TRBV29-1 to TRBJ2-7; 12 bases are a match to TRBD2. The CDR3 extends over 15 amino acids. Germline assignment: CDR1 SQVTM and CDR2 ANQGSEA. In nucleotides, the CDR3 is TGCAGCGTCAACGGACTAGCGGGGTTTGCCTACGAGCAGTGCTTC. Translation gives CSVNGLAGFAYEQCF.

As to this clonotype: Sequence at one end of the junction differs from germline and may be a read error. V is TRBV7-9 and J is TRBJ2-5; D possibly corresponds to TRBD2 (5 bases). Looked up from germline, CDR1 is SEHNR and CDR2 is FQNEAQ (reference sequence). The CDR3 is made up of 15 amino acids. CDR3 sequence reads: CASTISLGDEETQHF. In nucleotides, the CDR3 is TGTGCCAGCACGATAAGCCTCGGGGATGAAGAGACCCAGCACTTC.

V usage is TRBV20-1 and J usage is TRBJ1-1; no definite D call. The germline V and J ends were trimmed by 8 bases and 5 bases, with 24 bases remaining between them. The CDR3 is 15 residues long. Germline CDR1 and CDR2: DFQATT and SNEGSKA (reference sequence). In nucleotides, the CDR3 is TGCAGTCTACTGGTAGGGTTCGATATCGGGACTGAAGCTTTCTTT. It specifies CSLLVGFDIGTEAFF.

CDR3 bases: TGTGCCAGCAGCTCAGGGAGCTCCTACAATGAGCAGTTCTTC. Its translation is CASSSGSSYNEQFF. The rearrangement links TRBV5-4 to TRBJ2-7; D may be TRBD1 or TRBD2 (5 bases each). The DNA matches TRBJ2-1 better at its end, which makes the J call doubtful. Germline V gene lookup returns CDR1 SGHNT and CDR2 YYREEE (reference sequence). The CDR3 sequence is 14 residues long.

The gene calls are TRBV2 and TRBJ1-5, with 12 nucleotides matching TRBD1. Germline CDR1 SNHLY, CDR2 FYNNEI. This CDR3 is built from 16 residues. Unmatched junction bases numbered 11, after V lost 5 bases and J lost 9 bases. The CDR3 reads CASSPAGTGGIGPQHF. CDR3 DNA sequence: TGTGCCAGCAGTCCAGCCGGGACAGGGGGCATAGGGCCCCAGCATTTT.

This clonotype has ten or more counts. The V gene is TRBV6-5, the J gene TRBJ1-5; D perhaps matches TRBD1 (5 bases). CDR1 and CDR2 from the germline V gene are MNHEY and SVGAGI. CDR3 size: 14 residues. The V gene lost 8 bases and the J gene lost 3 bases, with 14 bases spanning the gap. The CDR3 here is CASGAPGLNQPQHF. In DNA, the CDR3 is TGTGCCAGCGGGGCACCGGGACTCAATCAGCCCCAGCATTTT.

This clonotype was recorded only once. The rearrangement joins TRBV7-9 to TRBJ1-6; D unclear. V was pared by 5 bases and J by 9 bases, with 8 bases between. Germline loops: CDR1 SEHNR, CDR2 FQNEAQ (reference sequence). This CDR3 region has 12 residues. CDR3 coding DNA: TGTGCCAGCAGCCTGCCGACTTCACCCCTCCACTTT. Residues: CASSLPTSPLHF.

This clonotype was seen many times. The CDR3 coding sequence is TGTGCCATCAGTGAGGGACAGTCGGAGCATGGCTACACCTTC. This codes for CAISEGQSEHGYTF. The V gene is TRBV10-3, the J gene TRBJ1-2, with D possibly being TRBD1 (6 bases). The CDR3 loop spans 14 amino acids. Germline values: CDR1 ENHRY, CDR2 SYGVKD. V was pared by 2 bases and J by 6 bases, with 13 bases between.